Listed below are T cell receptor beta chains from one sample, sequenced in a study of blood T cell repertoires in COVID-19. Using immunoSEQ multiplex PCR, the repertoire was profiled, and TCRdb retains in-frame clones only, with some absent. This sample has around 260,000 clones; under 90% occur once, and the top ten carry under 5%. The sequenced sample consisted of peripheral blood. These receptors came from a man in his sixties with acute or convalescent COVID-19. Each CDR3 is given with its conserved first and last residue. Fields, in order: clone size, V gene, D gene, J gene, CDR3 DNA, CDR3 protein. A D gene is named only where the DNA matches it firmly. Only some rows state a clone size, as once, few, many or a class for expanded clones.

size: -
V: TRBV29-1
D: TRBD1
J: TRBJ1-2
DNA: TGCAGCGTTACGGGACAGGGGTCCTATGGCTACACCTTC
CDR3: CSVTGQGSYGYTF

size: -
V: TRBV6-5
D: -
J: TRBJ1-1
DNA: TGTGCCAGCACCCGCGGTGAGGGGGCTGAAGCTTTCTTT
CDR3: CASTRGEGAEAFF

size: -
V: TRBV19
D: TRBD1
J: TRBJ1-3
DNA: TGTGCCAGTAGTATCACGTTCAGGGGGTATGGAAACACCATATATTTT
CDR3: CASSITFRGYGNTIYF

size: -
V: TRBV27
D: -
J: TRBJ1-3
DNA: TGTGCCAGCAGTCCCGGGACAACTGGAAACACCATATATTTT
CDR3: CASSPGTTGNTIYF

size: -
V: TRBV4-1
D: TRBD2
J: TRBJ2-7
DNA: TGCGCCAGCAGCCAAGATCCGACTAGCCGTGGCGAGCAGTACTTC
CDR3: CASSQDPTSRGEQYF

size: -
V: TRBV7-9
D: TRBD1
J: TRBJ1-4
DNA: TGTGCCAGCAGCTTGAACCCGGCGGGACAGCTTAATGAAAAACTGTTTTTT
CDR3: CASSLNPAGQLNEKLFF

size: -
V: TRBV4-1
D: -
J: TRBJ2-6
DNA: TGCGCCAGCAGGGCCTCTGGGGCCAACGTCCTGACTTTC
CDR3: CASRASGANVLTF

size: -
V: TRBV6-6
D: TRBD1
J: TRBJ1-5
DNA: TGTGCCAGCAGACCCCGACAGGGGCGAAATCAGCCCCAGCATTTT
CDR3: CASRPRQGRNQPQHF

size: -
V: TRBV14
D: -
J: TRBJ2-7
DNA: TGTGCCAGCAGCCTCCTAGGAGCTCACTCCTACGAGCAGTACTTC
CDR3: CASSLLGAHSYEQYF

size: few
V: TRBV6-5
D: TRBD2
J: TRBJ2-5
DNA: TGTGCCAGCACAGGCGGGGGGCCGGGAGAGACCCAGTACTTC
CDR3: CASTGGGPGETQYF

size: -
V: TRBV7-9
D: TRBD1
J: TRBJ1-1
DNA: TGTGCCAGCAGCTCTCAGGGGGGAGCAATGAACACTGAAGCTTTCTTT
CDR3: CASSSQGGAMNTEAFF

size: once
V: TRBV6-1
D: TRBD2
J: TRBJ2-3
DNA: TGTGCCAGCAGTGAGCAGCGGGGGGGCACAGATACGCAGTATTTT
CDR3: CASSEQRGGTDTQYF

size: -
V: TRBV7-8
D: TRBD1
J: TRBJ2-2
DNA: TGTGCCAGCAGCCGAAATCCCCCGTTACAGGGGATCACCGGGGAGCTGTTTTTT
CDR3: CASSRNPPLQGITGELFF

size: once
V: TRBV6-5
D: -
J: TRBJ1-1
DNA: TGTGCCAGCAGTTACGATCTCCCGGGGGTGAACACTGAAGCTTTCTTT
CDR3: CASSYDLPGVNTEAFF

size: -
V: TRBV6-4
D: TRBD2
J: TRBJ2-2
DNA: TGTGCCAGCAGTGACTCGAGATTGGGCAGGGAGGGATTCCCCGGGGAGCTGTTTTTT
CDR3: CASSDSRLGREGFPGELFF

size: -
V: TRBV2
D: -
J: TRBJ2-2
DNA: TGTGCCAGCAGTGAAGTCGGGGTGGCGAACACCGGGGAGCTGTTTTTT
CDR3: CASSEVGVANTGELFF

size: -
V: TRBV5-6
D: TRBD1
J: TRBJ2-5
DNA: TGTGCCAGCAGCTTAAGGGGGCCGCTCCAAGAGACCCAGTACTTC
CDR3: CASSLRGPLQETQYF

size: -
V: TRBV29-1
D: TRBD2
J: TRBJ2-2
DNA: TGCAGCGTTGAACGGCCTAGCGGGAGAATCGGGGAGCTGTTTTTT
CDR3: CSVERPSGRIGELFF

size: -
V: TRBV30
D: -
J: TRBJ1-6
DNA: TGTGCCTGGATTGGAGGACCCGAGCCTAATTCACCCCTCCACTTT
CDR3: CAWIGGPEPNSPLHF

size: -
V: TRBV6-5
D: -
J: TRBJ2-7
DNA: TGTGCCAGCAGTTACTCCCGTCGTAGCTCCTACGAGCAGTACTTC
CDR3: CASSYSRRSSYEQYF

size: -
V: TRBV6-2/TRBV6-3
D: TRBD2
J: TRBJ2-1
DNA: TGTGCCAGCAGTCCCCGGACTAGCGGGAGCTCCTACAATGAGCAGTTCTTC
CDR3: CASSPRTSGSSYNEQFF

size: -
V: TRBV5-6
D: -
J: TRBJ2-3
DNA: TGTGCCAGCAGCTCCTTGAGCAGCACAGATACGCAGTATTTT
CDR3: CASSSLSSTDTQYF

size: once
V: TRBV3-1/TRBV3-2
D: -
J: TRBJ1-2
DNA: TGTGCCAGCAGCCGCCTCAATGAGGAGGGCTACACCTTC
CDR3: CASSRLNEEGYTF

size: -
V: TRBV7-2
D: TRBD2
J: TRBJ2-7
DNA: TGTGCCAGCAGCTTAGACGGAACCGGACTAGCGAGGGAGCAGTACTTC
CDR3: CASSLDGTGLAREQYF

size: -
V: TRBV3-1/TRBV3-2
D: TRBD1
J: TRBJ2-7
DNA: TGTGCCAGCAGCCCGGGGGCAGGGGGCTTCTACGAGCAGTACTTC
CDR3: CASSPGAGGFYEQYF

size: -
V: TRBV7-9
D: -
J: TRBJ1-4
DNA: TGTGCCAGCAGCTTAGGAGTACCGACTAATGAAAAACTGTTTTTT
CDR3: CASSLGVPTNEKLFF

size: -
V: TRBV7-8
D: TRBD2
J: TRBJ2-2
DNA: TGTGCCAGCAGCTCCGGGACTAGCGGCTACACCGGGGAGCTGTTTTTT
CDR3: CASSSGTSGYTGELFF

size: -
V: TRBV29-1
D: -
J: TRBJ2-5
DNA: TGCAGCGGAAAGCAGGACTCGGAGACCCAGTACTTC
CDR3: CSGKQDSETQYF

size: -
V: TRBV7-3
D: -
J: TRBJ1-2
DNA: TGTGCCAGCAGCCCCCATGCGCGGGGTGACTATGGCTACACCTTC
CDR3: CASSPHARGDYGYTF

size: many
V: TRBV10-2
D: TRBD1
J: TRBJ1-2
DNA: TGCGCCAGCAGTGAGACCTCAACGGGACAGCCTTATGGCTACACCTTC
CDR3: CASSETSTGQPYGYTF

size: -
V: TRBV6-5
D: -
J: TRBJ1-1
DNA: TGTGCCAGCAGTTACTCGACAGGAACCACTGAAGCTTTCTTT
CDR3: CASSYSTGTTEAFF

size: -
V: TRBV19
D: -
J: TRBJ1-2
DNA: TGTGCCAGTAGCCCTCCCGGGACAAACGTCCTCCGGGGCTACACCTTC
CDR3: CASSPPGTNVLRGYTF

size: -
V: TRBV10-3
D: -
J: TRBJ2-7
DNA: TGTGCCACCATACGTTTCGAGGGTAAAGAGCAGTACTTC
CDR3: CATIRFEGKEQYF

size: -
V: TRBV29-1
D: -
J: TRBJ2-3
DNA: TGCAGCGTTGATGCTGGCTCAAAGGGGTCGGATACGCAGTATTTT
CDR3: CSVDAGSKGSDTQYF

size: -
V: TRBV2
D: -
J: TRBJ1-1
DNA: TGTGCCAGAGGACAGTACACTGAAGCTTTCTTT
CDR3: CARGQYTEAFF

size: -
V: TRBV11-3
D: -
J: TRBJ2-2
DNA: TGTGCCAGCAGCTTAGATTGGAGCCGATCCACCGGGGAGCTGTTTTTT
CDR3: CASSLDWSRSTGELFF

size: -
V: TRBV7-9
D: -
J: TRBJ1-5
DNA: TGTGCCAGCAGCGGACCATCAGGGAATCAGCCCCAGCATTTT
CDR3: CASSGPSGNQPQHF

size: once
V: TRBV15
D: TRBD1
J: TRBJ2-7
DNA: TGTGCCACCAGCAGAGAAAGGGACAGCTCCTACGAGCAGTACTTC
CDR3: CATSRERDSSYEQYF

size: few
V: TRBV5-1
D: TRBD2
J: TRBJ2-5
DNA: TGCGCCAGCAGCTTTGCGCTAGCGGGGGTCCGAGAGACCCAGTACTTC
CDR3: CASSFALAGVRETQYF

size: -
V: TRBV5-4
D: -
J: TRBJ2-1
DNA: TGTGCCAGCAGCTTGGATCAGGGCTCCTACAATGAGCAGTTCTTC
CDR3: CASSLDQGSYNEQFF

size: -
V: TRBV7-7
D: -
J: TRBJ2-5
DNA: TGTGCTAGCAGCTTAGTGGGCCCTGAGACCCAGTACTTC
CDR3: CASSLVGPETQYF

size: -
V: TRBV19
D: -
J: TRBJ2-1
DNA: TGTGCCAGTAAGGGGAGACTAGTTTCGCATGAGCAGTTCTTC
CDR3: CASKGRLVSHEQFF

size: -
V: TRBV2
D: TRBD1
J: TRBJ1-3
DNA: TGTGCCAGCAGCACAGGGGACTCTGGAAACACCATATATTTT
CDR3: CASSTGDSGNTIYF